One sample yielded the 15 T cell receptor beta chains listed below, sequenced in a study of cytomegalovirus exposure and HLA in healthy donors. The PCR used 60 Vbeta and 13 Jbeta primers. Sequencing was performed with immunoSEQ multiplex PCR; in TCRdb, only in-frame clones are kept and a portion is missing. The sample lists about 110,000 clones, around four fifths occurring once. Sequencing used PBMCs. The source of these receptors is a man aged 25-40 years in good health and CMV-seronegative.

V usage is TRBV5-1 and J usage is TRBJ1-5; D may be TRBD1 (5 bases). With 5 bases removed from V and 5 bases from J, the gap between germline ends came to 14 bases. This CDR3 comprises 14 residues. CDR1 and CDR2 (germline): SGHRS, YFSETQ. The CDR3: CASRLGLGDQPQHF. The CDR3 DNA reads as TGCGCCAGCAGACTCGGCCTAGGGGATCAGCCCCAGCATTTT.

This sequence joins TRBV4-1 and TRBJ1-2; D not resolved. The CDR3 covers 15 residues. Germline CDR1 and CDR2: MGHRA and YSYEKL. V was shortened by 0 bases and J by 1 base, with 9 bases between the two germline ends. CDR3 sequence: CASSQDQAYNYGYTF. The CDR3 DNA reads TGCGCCAGCAGCCAAGATCAGGCGTATAACTATGGCTACACCTTC.

V usage is TRBV4-1 and J usage is TRBJ2-7, with TRBD2 identical over 7 bases. Trimming at V came to 4 bases and at J to 6 bases, leaving 21 bases not matched to a gene. The germline V gene encodes CDR1 MGHRA and CDR2 YSYEKL. This CDR3 spans 18 amino acids. The CDR3 protein is CASSPTLGAGPSRIEQYF. The CDR3 nucleotides are TGCGCCAGCAGCCCAACACTCGGAGCGGGACCTTCGAGGATCGAGCAGTACTTC.

Here the CDR3 DNA reads TGTGCCAGCAGCCCCCGTCAAACTAGATCCGAGCAGTACTTC. As protein: CASSPRQTRSEQYF. The chain has TRBV9 and TRBJ2-7, with D perhaps matching TRBD2 (5 bases). CDR1 SGDLS and CDR2 YYNGEE come from the germline V gene. Trimming took off 4 bases at V and 6 bases at J, with 17 bases between the two ends. The CDR3 sequence is 14 residues long.

The CDR3 sequence is CASSWEAEETQYF. CDR3 DNA: TGTGCCAGCAGTTGGGAGGCTGAAGAGACCCAGTACTTC. The rearrangement links TRBV6-1 to TRBJ2-5, with D perhaps TRBD2 (6 bases). The V end lost 5 bases, the J end lost 3 bases, and 10 bases lay between the germline ends. Germline assignment: CDR1 MNHNS and CDR2 SASEGT. There are 13 residues in the CDR3.

The chain combines TRBV7-6 with TRBJ1-1; no clear D gene. The CDR3 is 16 residues long. In germline, CDR1 is SGHVS, CDR2 FNYEAQ. Trimming removed 10 bases at V and 1 base at J, with 22 bases between. This CDR3 reads CATSLGLGPRNTEAFF. CDR3 nucleotides: TGTGCCACGAGCTTAGGGCTGGGCCCAAGGAACACTGAAGCTTTCTTT.

DNA for the CDR3: TGTGCCAGCAGCTCCCCTTCCGGAAACACCATATATTTT. Its translation: CASSSPSGNTIYF. This sequence joins TRBV7-8 and TRBJ1-3; D remains ambiguous. Germline values: CDR1 SGHVS, CDR2 FQNEAQ. This CDR3 region has 13 residues. Between the trimmed V and J ends, which lost 4 bases and 4 bases, there was a span of 8 bases. Filled out from reference TRBV7-8 and TRBJ1-3, the complete variable domain reads GAGVSQSPRYKVAKRGQDVALRCDPISGHVSLFWYQQALGQGPEFLTYFQNEAQLDKSGLPSDRFFAERPEGSVSTLKIQRTQQEDSAVYLCASSSPSGNTIYFGEGSWLTVV.

This chain links TRBV18 with TRBJ2-7, with 9 bases aligning to TRBD2. After removal of 3 bases from V and 0 bases from J, the junction contained 9 bases not matched to a gene. The CDR3 sequence is 17 residues long. CDR1 is KGHSH, CDR2 LQKENI, per germline. CDR3 sequence: CASSPQALAGTSYEQYF. In DNA form, the CDR3 reads TGTGCCAGCTCACCCCAGGCCCTAGCGGGGACCTCCTACGAGCAGTACTTC.

In DNA, the CDR3 is TGTGCTAGTGGTTTGGGGACTGCCGGGCGCACAGATACGCAGTATTTT. This encodes CASGLGTAGRTDTQYF. The chain combines TRBV12-5 with TRBJ2-3; a weak D match, TRBD2 (5 bases). Trimming stripped 1 base from V and 1 base from J, with 12 bases between. This CDR3 has 16 amino acids. Germline V gene lookup returns CDR1 LGHNT and CDR2 FRNRAP.

The rearrangement links TRBV2 to TRBJ2-5, with D possibly matching TRBD1 (6 bases). Trimming cost V 4 bases and J 2 bases, with 11 bases left between them. This CDR3 region has 14 residues. Germline-derived CDR1 and CDR2 are SNHLY and FYNNEI. This CDR3 reads CASSVWTEQETQYF. In DNA, the CDR3 is TGTGCCAGCAGTGTCTGGACAGAACAAGAGACCCAGTACTTC.

This clone came up a few times. The CDR3, as DNA: TGTGCCAGCGACCAGGACACTGGCTCCGGCTACACCTTC. Translation: CASDQDTGSGYTF. The rearrangement links TRBV2 to TRBJ1-2; D might be TRBD1 (5 bases). Trimming took off 8 bases at V and 8 bases at J, with 18 bases between the two ends. Per germline, CDR1 SNHLY and CDR2 FYNNEI. The CDR3 is made up of 13 amino acids.

This clone was found a few times. The V and J genes are TRBV27 and TRBJ1-3; unclear D gene. CDR1 is MNHEY, CDR2 SMNVEV, per germline (reference sequence). V gave up 3 bases and J gave up 9 bases, with 9 bases separating them. The CDR3 length is 12 residues. The CDR3 protein is CASSFPGGTIYF. The DNA for the CDR3 is TGTGCCAGCAGTTTTCCCGGCGGCACCATATATTTT.

This clone appeared a single time. This rearrangement joins TRBV13 to TRBJ2-7, with D possibly matching TRBD1 (5 bases). V shed 5 bases and J shed 5 bases, with 10 bases lying between them. The germline CDR1 and CDR2 sequences are PRHDT and FYEKMQ (reference sequence). There are 12 residues in the CDR3. The CDR3 DNA reads as TGTGCCAGCAGCCCAGGGTTGAACGAGCAGTACTTC. It translates to CASSPGLNEQYF.

The gene calls are TRBV5-1 and TRBJ2-2; weak D call: TRBD2 (6 bases). Germline CDR1 reads SGHRS; CDR2 reads YFSETQ. Trimming cost V 3 bases and J 0 bases, with 9 bases left between them. The CDR3 runs to 15 residues. The CDR3 DNA follows: TGCGCCAGCAGCTCCGGGACTGCGAACACCGGGGAGCTGTTTTTT. Translated, it gives CASSSGTANTGELFF.

The V and J genes are TRBV2 and TRBJ1-2, with D possibly matching TRBD1 (5 bases). Germline CDR1 is SNHLY and CDR2 is FYNNEI. The CDR3 totals 14 residues. V lost 2 bases, J lost 4 bases, and 11 bases lay in between. Here the CDR3 reads CASSEIGGSYGYTF. The CDR3 DNA follows: TGTGCCAGCAGTGAAATCGGGGGTTCCTATGGCTACACCTTC.